The 4 T cell receptor beta chains in this list originate from one sample, sequenced in a study of human T cells and chemical hapten exposure. The time point: healthy volunteer bleed at 6 weeks. Total RNA extraction was carried out from unfractionated whole blood. Each CDR3 protein gets one entry after TCRdb re-called the RACE reads with MiXCR. This sample has approximately 79,000 distinct CDR3 sequences; under 10% occur once, and the top ten carry 1.5% to 1.7%. Sequences were obtained from whole blood. The source of these receptors is a male donor in good health. Some clones in this sample may be carry-over from other donors' samples.

The chain uses TRBV12-3 or TRBV12-4 and TRBJ2-1; D is undetermined. The CDR3 runs 12 residues. Trimming removed 4 bases from V and 7 bases from J, with 8 bases in between. CDR3 in DNA: TGTGCCAGCAGTTACCATAGGAATGAGCAGTTCTTC. Translation: CASSYHRNEQFF.

The table lists this clonotype with a few counts. The J gene is TRBJ2-4, the V gene TRBV4-1, with 10 bases identical to TRBD2. Looked up from germline, CDR1 is MGHRA and CDR2 is YSYEKL. The ends lost 1 base at V and 0 bases at J; junction bases unmatched: 18. The CDR3 is made up of 22 amino acids. CDR3: CASSQVNRVRLAGVLAKNIQYF. The CDR3, as DNA: TGCGCCAGCAGCCAAGTAAATAGAGTCCGGCTAGCGGGGGTACTAGCCAAAAACATTCAGTACTTC.

This clonotype has just a few counts. The rearrangement links TRBV5-1 to TRBJ1-3; D is possibly TRBD1 (5 bases). Germline CDR1 and CDR2: SGHRS and YFSETQ. V lost 4 bases to trimming and J lost 8 bases, with 16 bases between them. The CDR3 has 14 residues. The CDR3 here is CASSPTAARDTIYF. CDR3 nucleotide sequence: TGCGCCAGCAGCCCGACGGCAGCCAGGGACACCATATATTTT.

Many counts were recorded for this clonotype. The chain combines TRBV20-1 with TRBJ1-1; D call uncertain. The CDR3 has 14 residues. Germline values: CDR1 DFQATT, CDR2 SNEGSKA (reference sequence). V was clipped by 4 bases and J by 1 base, with 13 bases between them. Here the CDR3 reads CSATKGGANTEAFF. The CDR3 region has the DNA TGCAGTGCTACAAAGGGAGGAGCGAACACTGAAGCTTTCTTT.